These 20 T cell receptor beta chains were sequenced from one sample in a study of blood T cells in healthy people across ages. It was with a sample-barcoded 5' primer and a J-beta primer mix that a second PCR of roughly 7 to 12 cycles was run. MiXCR was run by TCRdb on the 5' RACE reads, yielding one entry per CDR3 protein. The data hold about 730,000 distinct CDR3 sequences, with roughly 47% observed a single time. Input material: blood. These receptors all come from a woman aged 60-70 years in good health.

The V call is TRBV3-1, the J call TRBJ1-1; D is ambiguous. V lost 0 bases, J lost 1 base, and 6 bases lay in between. Per germline, CDR1 LGHDT and CDR2 YNNKEL (reference sequence). This CDR3 has 14 amino acids. CDR3 region: CASSQDIGNTEAFF. The CDR3 nucleotides read TGTGCCAGCAGCCAAGATATAGGGAACACTGAAGCTTTCTTT.

This clonotype was seen repeatedly, ten times or more. V gene TRBV12-3 or TRBV12-4 combines with J gene TRBJ2-7; 9 positions match TRBD1. The trim removed 6 bases at V and 3 bases at J, leaving 6 bases unmatched. The CDR3 runs 14 residues. In nucleotides, the CDR3 is TGTGCCAGCAGGTCCGGGACAGGGAGCTACGAGCAGTACTTC. It codes for CASRSGTGSYEQYF.

In this sample, this clonotype turned up a few times. The rearrangement joins TRBV29-1 to TRBJ1-2; D remains unclear. With 4 bases removed from V and 1 base from J, the gap between germline ends came to 13 bases. The CDR3 totals 14 residues. Germline loops: CDR1 SQVTM, CDR2 ANQGSEA. DNA of the CDR3: TGCAGCGTTGGGGTCGTCACCCTTAACTATGGCTACACCTTC. It codes for CSVGVVTLNYGYTF.

The rearrangement joins TRBV7-6 to TRBJ2-5, with TRBD2 matching 7 bases. Germline CDR1 SGHVS, CDR2 FNYEAQ. Germline trimming cut 6 bases from V and 4 bases from J; bases unmatched to any gene: 2. The CDR3 has 12 amino acids. CDR3 sequence: CASRSGGETQYF. The CDR3 nucleotides read TGTGCCAGCAGGTCGGGGGGAGAGACCCAGTACTTC.

This clonotype was detected a few times. V is TRBV24-1 and J is TRBJ2-1, with 13 bases identical to TRBD2. CDR1 is KGHDR and CDR2 is SFDVKD in the germline V gene. J was trimmed by 0 bases and V by 5 bases; bases with no gene match: 9. The length of the CDR3 is 19 residues. In DNA, the CDR3 is TGTGCCACCAGTGGTACTTTCGGGACTAGCGGGATCTCCTACAATGAGCAGTTCTTC. Protein sequence: CATSGTFGTSGISYNEQFF.

The rearrangement links TRBV20-1 to TRBJ1-5; weak D call: TRBD1 (6 bases). The CDR3 is 14 amino acids. From germline, CDR1 is DFQATT and CDR2 SNEGSKA (reference sequence). Trimming took off 6 bases at V and 0 bases at J, with 12 bases between the two ends. The CDR3 is CSATAGVSNQPQHF. Written as DNA, the CDR3 is TGCAGTGCCACTGCAGGGGTTAGCAATCAGCCCCAGCATTTT.

This clonotype was recorded a few times. This chain links TRBV3-1 with TRBJ2-2; 8 positions match TRBD2. This CDR3 is 15 amino acids long. CDR1 is LGHDT, CDR2 YNNKEL, per germline (reference sequence). V was pared by 1 base and J by 9 bases, with 7 bases of the junction left unmatched. The CDR3 bases are TGTGCCAGCAGCCAAGGACAGTCGGGAGGGAGGGAGCTGTTTTTT. Protein: CASSQGQSGGRELFF.

The CDR3 loop is CSASPQGVLFSGYNEQFF. In DNA, the CDR3 is TGCAGTGCTAGCCCACAGGGGGTATTATTCTCGGGATACAATGAGCAGTTCTTC. The rearrangement joins TRBV20-1 to TRBJ2-1; 8 nucleotides align to TRBD1. There are 18 residues in the CDR3. J gave up 4 bases and V 3 bases, and 17 bases lay outside the gene matches. From germline, CDR1 is DFQATT and CDR2 SNEGSKA (reference sequence).

This chain links TRBV24-1 with TRBJ2-3, with no clear D. Germline CDR1 is KGHDR and CDR2 is SFDVKD. The CDR3 is 14 residues long. V lost 3 bases and J 6 bases, leaving 12 bases between the germline ends. The CDR3 region is CATSDPTPVDTQYF. The CDR3 coding sequence is TGTGCCACCAGTGATCCGACCCCAGTGGATACGCAGTATTTT.

The chain combines TRBV6-5 with TRBJ2-5; D call uncertain. The V end lost 7 bases, the J end lost 1 base, and 13 bases lay between the germline ends. This CDR3 is 14 amino acids long. CDR1 and CDR2 (germline): MNHEY, SVGAGI. CDR3 protein: CASTISRAQETQYF. The CDR3 nucleotides are TGTGCCAGCACCATCTCCCGGGCCCAAGAGACCCAGTACTTC.

This clonotype was counted at least ten times. This chain connects TRBV10-3 to TRBJ2-1; D possibly corresponds to TRBD2 (6 bases). Germline V gives CDR1 ENHRY, CDR2 SYGVKD. V dropped 6 bases and J dropped 8 bases, with 8 bases sitting between them. The CDR3 covers 11 residues. The chain's CDR3 is CAISGRDEQFF. The CDR3 nucleotides are TGTGCCATCAGCGGGAGAGATGAGCAGTTCTTC.

The chain combines TRBV20-1 with TRBJ2-3, with 8 bases identical to TRBD2. J lost 4 bases, V lost 3 bases, and 15 bases had no gene match. This CDR3 has 17 amino acids. CDR1 and CDR2 (germline): DFQATT, SNEGSKA (reference sequence). CDR3 in DNA: TGCAGTGCTAGTGCCTTAGCGGGGACCCCATTGGCAGATACGCAGTATTTT. Protein: CSASALAGTPLADTQYF.

This sequence joins TRBV20-1 and TRBJ2-1; D may correspond to TRBD1 or TRBD2 (5 bases each). Germline V gene lookup returns CDR1 DFQATT and CDR2 SNEGSKA (reference sequence). The V end was cut by 3 bases, the J end by 4 bases, with 19 bases between. The CDR3 length is 16 residues. This CDR3 is CSASPFEGSTYNEQFF. The CDR3 region has the DNA TGCAGTGCTAGCCCCTTTGAGGGGAGTACTTACAATGAGCAGTTCTTC.

V gene TRBV7-8 combines with J gene TRBJ2-5; D is perhaps TRBD1 (6 bases). The V end lost 3 bases, the J end lost 5 bases, and 22 bases lay between the germline ends. The CDR3 spans 17 residues. Germline V lookup: CDR1 SGHVS, CDR2 FQNEAQ. DNA for the CDR3: TGTGCCAGCAGCTTTGACAGGCGGCATAGCGCTATGGAGACCCAGTACTTC. Encoded protein: CASSFDRRHSAMETQYF. The complete variable domain, with remaining parts taken from reference TRBV7-8 and TRBJ2-5, reads GAGVSQSPRYKVAKRGQDVALRCDPISGHVSLFWYQQALGQGPEFLTYFQNEAQLDKSGLPSDRFFAERPEGSVSTLKIQRTQQEDSAVYLCASSFDRRHSAMETQYFGPGTRLLVL.

This clonotype appeared many times. The chain carries TRBV20-1 and TRBJ2-5; D tentatively reads TRBD1 or TRBD2 (5 bases each). This CDR3 region has 13 residues. V was shortened by 7 bases and J by 0 bases, with 12 bases between the two germline ends. The V gene's germline CDR1 is DFQATT and CDR2 SNEGSKA (reference sequence). The CDR3 coding sequence is TGCAGTGGCGACAGAGGGTACCAAGAGACCCAGTACTTC. Protein product: CSGDRGYQETQYF.

The gene calls are TRBV7-9 and TRBJ2-5; D gene ambiguous. The CDR3 consists of 16 residues. Germline V gene lookup returns CDR1 SEHNR and CDR2 FQNEAQ (reference sequence). Between the trimmed V and J ends, which lost 1 base and 2 bases, there was a span of 14 bases. The chain's CDR3 is CASSLGSGGRQETQYF. The CDR3 nucleotides read TGTGCCAGCAGCTTAGGGTCAGGTGGCAGGCAAGAGACCCAGTACTTC.

Only a few counts were recorded for this clonotype. V usage is TRBV28 and J usage is TRBJ2-7, with D possibly TRBD1 on 5 matching bases. Germline V CDR1 and CDR2: MDHEN, SYDVKM. The V and J ends lost 8 bases and 5 bases respectively, with 10 bases between them. The CDR3 is 11 residues long. The CDR3 here is CASGRAHEQYF. In DNA, the CDR3 is TGTGCCAGCGGCAGGGCTCACGAGCAGTACTTC.

This clonotype was counted at least ten times. V and J are TRBV6-1 and TRBJ2-5; 8 nucleotides align to TRBD2. Germline V gene lookup returns CDR1 MNHNS and CDR2 SASEGT. CDR3 size: 15 residues. Trimming removed 5 bases from V and 7 bases from J; junction bases left unmatched: 12. The CDR3 nucleotides are TGTGCCAGCAGTCCAGCGGGAGACCCCATCCCGACCCAGTACTTC. Protein: CASSPAGDPIPTQYF.

A word on this clonotype: One base away lies a much larger clone, so this may be a sequencing read error. V usage is TRBV7-2 and J usage is TRBJ2-1; 10 bases match TRBD2. CDR3 length: 15 amino acids. In germline, CDR1 is SGHTA, CDR2 FQGNSA. CDR3 residues: CASSTAGGPYNAQFF. In nucleotides, the CDR3 is TGTGCCAGCAGCACAGCGGGGGGGCCCTACAATGCGCAGTTCTTC.

The chain has TRBV7-9 and TRBJ2-3, with 7 bases matching TRBD2. The J segment lost 6 bases and the V segment lost 5 bases, leaving 5 bases of the junction unmatched. Germline V gene data show CDR1 as SEHNR and CDR2 as FQNEAQ (reference sequence). This CDR3 spans 13 amino acids. The CDR3 DNA is TGTGCCAGCAGCGCCGGGACTACGGATACGCAGTATTTT. Its protein is CASSAGTTDTQYF.